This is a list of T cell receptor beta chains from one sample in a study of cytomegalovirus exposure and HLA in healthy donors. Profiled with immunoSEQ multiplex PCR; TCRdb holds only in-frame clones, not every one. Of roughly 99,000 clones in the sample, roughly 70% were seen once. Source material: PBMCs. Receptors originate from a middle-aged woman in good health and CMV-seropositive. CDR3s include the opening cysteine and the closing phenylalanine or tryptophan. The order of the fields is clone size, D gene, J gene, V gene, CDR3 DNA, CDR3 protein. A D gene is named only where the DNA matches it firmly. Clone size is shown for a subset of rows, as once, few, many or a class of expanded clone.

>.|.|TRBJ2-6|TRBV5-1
TGCGCCAGCACCGGTTTTGGGGCCAACGTCCTGACTTTC
CASTGFGANVLTF
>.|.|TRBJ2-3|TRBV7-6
TGTGCCAGCAGCCCCCCCGGGAAGGGTGGCACAGATACGCAGTATTTT
CASSPPGKGGTDTQYF
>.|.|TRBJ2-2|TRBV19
TGTGCCAGTAATAGCCTCGGACATCGAAACACCGGGGAGCTGTTTTTT
CASNSLGHRNTGELFF
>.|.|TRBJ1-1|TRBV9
TGTGCCAGCAGCGTAGGTGTCTCTTCGAACACTGAAGCTTTCTTT
CASSVGVSSNTEAFF
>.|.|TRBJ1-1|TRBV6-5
TGTGCCAGCAGTTTAGGAGCGGGTGAAGCTTTCTTT
CASSLGAGEAFF
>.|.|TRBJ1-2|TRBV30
TGTGCCTGGAGTGACTTGAACTCTGGCTACACCTTC
CAWSDLNSGYTF
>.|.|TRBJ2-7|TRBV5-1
TGCGCCAGCAGCTTGGGGGGGGGCGATTACGAGCAGTACTTC
CASSLGGGDYEQYF
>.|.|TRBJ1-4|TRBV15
TGTGCCACGAGGGAGGGGCCAACTAATGAAAAACTGTTTTTT
CATREGPTNEKLFF
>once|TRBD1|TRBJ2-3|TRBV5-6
TGTGCCAGCAGCTTGGCGGGACAGGGGAAGGCAGATACGCAGTATTTT
CASSLAGQGKADTQYF
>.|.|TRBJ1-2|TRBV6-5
TGTGCCAGCCGTTTGGGAGAGATGTTTGGCTACACCTTC
CASRLGEMFGYTF
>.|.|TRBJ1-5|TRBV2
TGTGCCAGCAGGGATTCGGGTCAGCCCCAGCATTTT
CASRDSGQPQHF
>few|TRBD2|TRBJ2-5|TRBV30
TGTGCCTGGAGTTGGCCAGCGGGGGCACAAGAGACCCAGTACTTC
CAWSWPAGAQETQYF
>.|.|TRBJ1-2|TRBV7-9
TGTGCCAGCAGCTTAGTACCAGGGTACGGCTACACCTTC
CASSLVPGYGYTF
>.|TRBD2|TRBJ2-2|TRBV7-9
TGTGCCAGCAGCTTAGGTTCTATTCGGGGGGCCGGGGAGCTGTTTTTT
CASSLGSIRGAGELFF
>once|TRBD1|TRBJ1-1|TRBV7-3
TGTGCCAGCAGCTTAACAGGGGGCCCTGAAGCTTTCTTT
CASSLTGGPEAFF
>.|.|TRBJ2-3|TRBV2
TGTGCCAGCAGTCAGGCGCTTAGCACAGATACGCAGTATTTT
CASSQALSTDTQYF
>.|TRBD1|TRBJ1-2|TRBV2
TGTGCCAGCATTAGGGACAGGGGACCCTATGGCTACACCTTC
CASIRDRGPYGYTF
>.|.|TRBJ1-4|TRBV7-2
TGTGCCAGCAGCCTTGGGAGTTTGGTAACTAATGAAAAACTGTTTTTT
CASSLGSLVTNEKLFF
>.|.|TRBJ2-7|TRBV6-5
TGTGCCAGCAGGTTATCTCAGGGTCCCTACGAGCAGTACTTC
CASRLSQGPYEQYF
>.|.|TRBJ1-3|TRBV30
TGTGCCTGGAGGCCACAAGGAGGGACCATATATTTT
CAWRPQGGTIYF